The rows below give T cell receptor beta chains drawn from one sample of a study of blood T cells in healthy people across ages. TCRdb recomputed calls from the 5' RACE reads with MiXCR, one row per CDR3 protein. Of over 700,000 distinct CDR3 sequences listed, 40% to 65% are singletons. The material sequenced was blood. Source of these receptors: a man older than 75 in good health. CDR3s include the opening cysteine and the closing phenylalanine or tryptophan. Fields, in order: clone size, CDR3 length, V gene, J gene, D gene, CDR3 DNA, CDR3 protein. D genes are given only for firm matches. Only part of the rows carry a size: once, few, many, or a class if the clone is expanded.

-	14	TRBV5-1	TRBJ2-7	TRBD1	TGCGCCAGCAGCCAACGGACAGGGGACTACGAGCAGTACTTC	CASSQRTGDYEQYF
-	15	TRBV6-1	TRBJ1-2	TRBD1	TGTGCCAGCAAATCGGACAGGGAAGCTAACTATGGCTACACCTTC	CASKSDREANYGYTF
-	14	TRBV2	TRBJ2-3	-	TGTGCCAGCAGCAAGTCGGGGGTCGGCAGATACGCGTATTTT	CASSKSGVGRYAYF
-	14	TRBV15	TRBJ2-1	TRBD2	TGTGCCACCGAGGGACTAGCGACTTACAATGAGCAGTTCTTC	CATEGLATYNEQFF
-	13	TRBV4-2	TRBJ2-1	-	TGTGTCAGCAGCCCTCAGGGTGGGCATGAGCAGTTCTTC	CVSSPQGGHEQFF
-	14	TRBV12-3/TRBV12-4	TRBJ1-3	-	TGTGCCAGCAGTCGAACAGGGACCGGAAACACCATATATTTT	CASSRTGTGNTIYF
-	11	TRBV20-1	TRBJ2-1	-	TGCAGTGCTAGAGACCGCAATGAGCAGTTCTTC	CSARDRNEQFF
-	13	TRBV20-1	TRBJ2-1	TRBD2	TGCAGTGCTAGGGGCGACCCGGGACTAGGGCTGTTCTTC	CSARGDPGLGLFF
-	16	TRBV27	TRBJ2-3	TRBD1	TGTGCCAGCAGTTACCGGACAGGGGTGGAGCACAGATACGCGTATTTT	CASSYRTGVEHRYAYF
-	13	TRBV12-3/TRBV12-4	TRBJ2-7	-	TGTGCCAGCAGTTTACGGCTCAATACCGAGCAGTACTTC	CASSLRLNTEQYF
-	14	TRBV19	TRBJ2-1	-	TGTGCCAGTAGTATTAGGGACAACTACAATGAGCAGTTCTTC	CASSIRDNYNEQFF
once	17	TRBV20-1	TRBJ2-1	TRBD2	TGCAGTGCTAGAGTGGCTAGCGGGAGGGCCAATTCGCTCGAGCAGTTCTTC	CSARVASGRANSLEQFF
few	17	TRBV6-5	TRBJ2-2	TRBD1	TGTGCCAGCAGTTACTCGAGCGGGACAGGGATCACCGGGGAGCTGTTTTTT	CASSYSSGTGITGELFF